This is a list of T cell receptor beta chains from one sample in a study of radiation and T cells in renal cell carcinoma. Profiling relied on immunoSEQ multiplex PCR, and the TCRdb table lists in-frame clones only, not all of them. This sample has about 21,000 clones; approximately 80% occur once, and the top ten carry approximately 42%. The sequenced sample was blood, obtained from a patient whose treatment included radiotherapy and nephrectomy. Receptors originate from a man aged 60-69 years with renal cell carcinoma. CDR3s include the opening cysteine and the closing phenylalanine or tryptophan. The D gene is left open where the match is weak. Clone size is given for some rows only: seen once, a few or many times, or a class if the clone is expanded.

d_gene: TRBD2
v_gene: TRBV7-9
j_gene: TRBJ2-1
abundance: -
CDR3nt: TGTGCCAGCAGCTTTAGCGGGATCGCCTACAATGAGCAGTTCTTC
CDR3aa: CASSFSGIAYNEQFF

d_gene: TRBD2
v_gene: TRBV7-9
j_gene: TRBJ2-7
abundance: -
CDR3nt: TGTGCCATCCTGAGGGGACTAGCGGGAGTAGGCAAGGGCGAGCAGTACTTC
CDR3aa: CAILRGLAGVGKGEQYF

d_gene: -
v_gene: TRBV7-9
j_gene: TRBJ2-5
abundance: -
CDR3nt: TGTGCCAGCAGCCCCCTGGTTGTAGGGGAGACCCAGTACTTC
CDR3aa: CASSPLVVGETQYF

d_gene: -
v_gene: TRBV9
j_gene: TRBJ1-1
abundance: -
CDR3nt: TGTGCCAGCAGCATCCGGACGGGAGTCGCTGAAGCTTTCTTT
CDR3aa: CASSIRTGVAEAFF

d_gene: -
v_gene: TRBV7-8
j_gene: TRBJ1-1
abundance: few
CDR3nt: TGTGCCAGCAGCTTAGCACAGGGGAACACTGAAGCTTTCTTT
CDR3aa: CASSLAQGNTEAFF

d_gene: TRBD1
v_gene: TRBV6-6
j_gene: TRBJ2-7
abundance: once
CDR3nt: TGTGCCAGCAGCCGCCCGGACAGGGGTTACGAGCAGTACTTC
CDR3aa: CASSRPDRGYEQYF

d_gene: -
v_gene: TRBV6-4
j_gene: TRBJ2-3
abundance: -
CDR3nt: TGTGCCAGCAGCGGGGGTGAGACAGATACGCAGTATTTT
CDR3aa: CASSGGETDTQYF

d_gene: -
v_gene: TRBV2
j_gene: TRBJ1-6
abundance: -
CDR3nt: TGTGCCGGCGCGACAGGTCCGGACTCACCCCTCCACTTT
CDR3aa: CAGATGPDSPLHF

d_gene: TRBD2
v_gene: TRBV7-2
j_gene: TRBJ2-1
abundance: -
CDR3nt: TGTGCCAGCACCCTACCGACTAGCGGGATAGAAGAGCAGTTCTTC
CDR3aa: CASTLPTSGIEEQFF

d_gene: -
v_gene: TRBV6-5
j_gene: TRBJ2-3
abundance: -
CDR3nt: TGTGCCAGCAGTTTAGACTCCTCCGATACGCAGTATTTT
CDR3aa: CASSLDSSDTQYF

d_gene: -
v_gene: TRBV7-9
j_gene: TRBJ2-4
abundance: few
CDR3nt: TGTGCCAGCAGCTTACCGCCTCCGTGGGGTGGTCAGTACTTC
CDR3aa: CASSLPPPWGGQYF

d_gene: -
v_gene: TRBV10-3
j_gene: TRBJ1-1
abundance: -
CDR3nt: TGTGCCATTCAACCCGCCCGGGCGCAGGGGACTGAAGCTTTCTTT
CDR3aa: CAIQPARAQGTEAFF

d_gene: -
v_gene: TRBV10-3
j_gene: TRBJ1-3
abundance: -
CDR3nt: TGTGCCATCACCCCCTCAGAGGGAAACACCATATATTTT
CDR3aa: CAITPSEGNTIYF

d_gene: TRBD2
v_gene: TRBV19
j_gene: TRBJ2-3
abundance: few
CDR3nt: TGTGCCAGTAGGACTAGCGGGAGGTACACAGATACGCAGTATTTT
CDR3aa: CASRTSGRYTDTQYF

d_gene: TRBD2
v_gene: TRBV7-9
j_gene: TRBJ2-5
abundance: -
CDR3nt: TGTGCCAGCAGCCTTGGACTAGCATTCGAGACCCAGTACTTC
CDR3aa: CASSLGLAFETQYF

d_gene: -
v_gene: TRBV19
j_gene: TRBJ1-5
abundance: -
CDR3nt: TGTGCCAGTAGTACTTTACAGAATCAGCCCCAGCATTTT
CDR3aa: CASSTLQNQPQHF

d_gene: -
v_gene: TRBV9
j_gene: TRBJ2-1
abundance: -
CDR3nt: TGTGCCAGCACCAGCGACAGGTCTAGGGATGAGCAGTTCTTC
CDR3aa: CASTSDRSRDEQFF

d_gene: -
v_gene: TRBV10-3
j_gene: TRBJ2-1
abundance: -
CDR3nt: TGTGCCATCAGTGGCGGATCCGCAGCGAGCTCCTACAATGAGCAGTTCTTC
CDR3aa: CAISGGSAASSYNEQFF

d_gene: TRBD2
v_gene: TRBV5-1
j_gene: TRBJ2-7
abundance: -
CDR3nt: TGCGCCAGCAGCTTGGGTCTGGGCCTGGGGGGGAGCTCCTACGAGCAGTACTTC
CDR3aa: CASSLGLGLGGSSYEQYF

d_gene: -
v_gene: TRBV18
j_gene: TRBJ2-1
abundance: -
CDR3nt: TGTGCCAGCTCACCACCGCCAGGAACATCCTCCTACAATGAGCAGTTCTTC
CDR3aa: CASSPPPGTSSYNEQFF

d_gene: TRBD1
v_gene: TRBV29-1
j_gene: TRBJ2-5
abundance: -
CDR3nt: TGCAGCGTTGAGTCCCCCCGGAGACAGGGGCCCACTCAAGAGACCCAGTACTTC
CDR3aa: CSVESPRRQGPTQETQYF

d_gene: TRBD2
v_gene: TRBV4-1
j_gene: TRBJ2-1
abundance: -
CDR3nt: TGCGCCAGCAGCCGCGGACTAGACACGAATGAGCAGTTCTTC
CDR3aa: CASSRGLDTNEQFF

d_gene: -
v_gene: TRBV19
j_gene: TRBJ1-3
abundance: -
CDR3nt: TGTGCCAGTGGGCCGGGACCCTCGGAGCGTGGAAACACCATATATTTT
CDR3aa: CASGPGPSERGNTIYF

d_gene: TRBD2
v_gene: TRBV27
j_gene: TRBJ2-7
abundance: -
CDR3nt: TGTGCCAGCAGTTCTCGGGTAGCGGGGGACTACGAGCAGTACTTC
CDR3aa: CASSSRVAGDYEQYF

d_gene: -
v_gene: TRBV19
j_gene: TRBJ1-1
abundance: -
CDR3nt: TGTGCCAGTAGCACCCGGGACAACGTATACACTGAAGCTTTCTTT
CDR3aa: CASSTRDNVYTEAFF

d_gene: -
v_gene: TRBV25-1
j_gene: TRBJ2-7
abundance: -
CDR3nt: TGTGCCAGCAGTGAAGTCGGGACCGTCTACGAGCAGTACTTC
CDR3aa: CASSEVGTVYEQYF

d_gene: -
v_gene: TRBV27
j_gene: TRBJ2-3
abundance: few
CDR3nt: TGTGCCAGCAGTTCCTTTACCACAGATACGCAGTATTTT
CDR3aa: CASSSFTTDTQYF

d_gene: -
v_gene: TRBV11-3
j_gene: TRBJ2-1
abundance: once
CDR3nt: TGTGCCAGCAGCTTAGTCAACAATGAGCAGTTCTTC
CDR3aa: CASSLVNNEQFF

d_gene: -
v_gene: TRBV2
j_gene: TRBJ2-7
abundance: -
CDR3nt: TGTGCCAGCAGTGATCAAGGCACTTCCTACGAGCAGTACTTC
CDR3aa: CASSDQGTSYEQYF

d_gene: -
v_gene: TRBV18
j_gene: TRBJ1-1
abundance: -
CDR3nt: TGTGCCAGCTCACCAGAGACAGGCCACATGAACACTGAAGCTTTCTTT
CDR3aa: CASSPETGHMNTEAFF

d_gene: -
v_gene: TRBV11-2
j_gene: TRBJ2-3
abundance: -
CDR3nt: TGTGCCAGCAGCGGGCAGCAGAGCACAGATACGCAGTATTTT
CDR3aa: CASSGQQSTDTQYF

d_gene: -
v_gene: TRBV5-6
j_gene: TRBJ1-3
abundance: -
CDR3nt: TGTGCCAGCAGCTTCTTGGCCCGGGGGGGCACTACAGGAAACACCATATATTTT
CDR3aa: CASSFLARGGTTGNTIYF

d_gene: -
v_gene: TRBV9
j_gene: TRBJ1-2
abundance: -
CDR3nt: TGTGCCAGCAGCGTAGACCCCCATCCCGGTAGGGGCTATGGCTACACCTTC
CDR3aa: CASSVDPHPGRGYGYTF

d_gene: -
v_gene: TRBV7-2
j_gene: TRBJ2-7
abundance: once
CDR3nt: TGTGCCAGCAGCCAGGCATCAAGCGGCTCCTACGAGCAGTACTTC
CDR3aa: CASSQASSGSYEQYF

d_gene: TRBD2
v_gene: TRBV5-1
j_gene: TRBJ2-1
abundance: -
CDR3nt: TGCGCCAGCAGTAGCGGGAGGGCGGGGGATGAGCAGTTCTTC
CDR3aa: CASSSGRAGDEQFF

d_gene: -
v_gene: TRBV18
j_gene: TRBJ2-7
abundance: -
CDR3nt: TGTGCCAGCTCACCAGAGGGGGGAAATGTTGTAAACGAGCAGTACTTC
CDR3aa: CASSPEGGNVVNEQYF

d_gene: -
v_gene: TRBV18
j_gene: TRBJ1-1
abundance: -
CDR3nt: TGTGCCAGCTCACCGATTAGGACCGAAGAAGCTTTCTTT
CDR3aa: CASSPIRTEEAFF

d_gene: -
v_gene: TRBV2
j_gene: TRBJ2-3
abundance: -
CDR3nt: TGTGCCAGCAAACAGAGGGGATCGTATGGTACGCAGTATTTT
CDR3aa: CASKQRGSYGTQYF

d_gene: -
v_gene: TRBV30
j_gene: TRBJ1-2
abundance: -
CDR3nt: TGTGCCTGTACTATCGGACAGTTTCTTAACTATGGCTACACCTTC
CDR3aa: CACTIGQFLNYGYTF

d_gene: TRBD1
v_gene: TRBV6-6
j_gene: TRBJ1-2
abundance: -
CDR3nt: TGTGCCAGCATGAGGGACAGTGAAGACTATGGCTACACCTTC
CDR3aa: CASMRDSEDYGYTF

d_gene: -
v_gene: TRBV5-6
j_gene: TRBJ2-7
abundance: -
CDR3nt: TGTGCCAGCAGCTCTCGGGGAACCTACGAGCAGTACTTC
CDR3aa: CASSSRGTYEQYF

d_gene: TRBD1
v_gene: TRBV10-2
j_gene: TRBJ1-6
abundance: -
CDR3nt: TGCGCCAGCAGTGAGGTCGGCCAGGGGGCCTATAATTCACCCCTCCACTTT
CDR3aa: CASSEVGQGAYNSPLHF

d_gene: TRBD1
v_gene: TRBV12-5
j_gene: TRBJ2-2
abundance: -
CDR3nt: TGTGCTAGTACTCCCCCCCGAGACAGGGGCACCGGGGAGCTGTTTTTT
CDR3aa: CASTPPRDRGTGELFF

d_gene: -
v_gene: TRBV9
j_gene: TRBJ2-1
abundance: -
CDR3nt: TGTGCCAGCAGCGTAGTGTGGGATCCTAGCGAGAACGAGCAGTTCTTC
CDR3aa: CASSVVWDPSENEQFF

d_gene: -
v_gene: TRBV29-1
j_gene: TRBJ2-4
abundance: -
CDR3nt: TGCAGCGGGATCGGTGACTGGAACATTCAGTACTTC
CDR3aa: CSGIGDWNIQYF

d_gene: -
v_gene: TRBV7-9
j_gene: TRBJ1-2
abundance: few
CDR3nt: TGTGCCAGCAGCTTAGGGGCAGGCTATGGCTACACCTTC
CDR3aa: CASSLGAGYGYTF

d_gene: TRBD2
v_gene: TRBV5-4
j_gene: TRBJ2-3
abundance: -
CDR3nt: TGTGCCAGCAGCTTGTTCAGCGGGAGGGTCGCAGATACGCAGTATTTT
CDR3aa: CASSLFSGRVADTQYF

d_gene: -
v_gene: TRBV6-5
j_gene: TRBJ1-1
abundance: -
CDR3nt: TGTGCCAGCAGTTCGGGGGGACGGATTGAAGCTTTCTTT
CDR3aa: CASSSGGRIEAFF

d_gene: -
v_gene: TRBV19
j_gene: TRBJ2-7
abundance: few
CDR3nt: TGTGCCAGTAGTAGGACCACCTCCCCGGGTGAGGAGCAGTACTTC
CDR3aa: CASSRTTSPGEEQYF

d_gene: -
v_gene: TRBV7-9
j_gene: TRBJ2-7
abundance: -
CDR3nt: TGTGCCAGCAGCTTTGCTGGAGGTAGCTCCTACGAGCAGTACTTC
CDR3aa: CASSFAGGSSYEQYF

d_gene: TRBD2
v_gene: TRBV2
j_gene: TRBJ2-2
abundance: -
CDR3nt: TGTGCCAGCAGTGAGGGACCGCCGGGAGGCGCCGGGGAGCTGTTTTTT
CDR3aa: CASSEGPPGGAGELFF

d_gene: -
v_gene: TRBV5-6
j_gene: TRBJ2-7
abundance: -
CDR3nt: TGTGCCAGCAGCTTAGGAGGGGCCGAGGAGCAGTACTTC
CDR3aa: CASSLGGAEEQYF

d_gene: TRBD2
v_gene: TRBV10-3
j_gene: TRBJ2-1
abundance: once
CDR3nt: TGTGCCATCAGTGAAGGGACTAGCGGGAGCTTTAGCTCCTACAATGAGCAGTTCTTC
CDR3aa: CAISEGTSGSFSSYNEQFF